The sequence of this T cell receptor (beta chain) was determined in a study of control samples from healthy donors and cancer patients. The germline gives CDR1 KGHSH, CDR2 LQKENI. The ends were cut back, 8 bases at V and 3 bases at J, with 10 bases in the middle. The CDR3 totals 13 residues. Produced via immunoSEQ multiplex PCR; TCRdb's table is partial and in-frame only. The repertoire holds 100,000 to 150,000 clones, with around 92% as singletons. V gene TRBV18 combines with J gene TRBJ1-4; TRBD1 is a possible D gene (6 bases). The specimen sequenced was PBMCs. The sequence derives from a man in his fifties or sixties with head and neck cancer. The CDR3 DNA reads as TGTGCCAGCAGCAGGGGTGCTAATGAAAAACTGTTTTTT. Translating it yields CASSRGANEKLFF.